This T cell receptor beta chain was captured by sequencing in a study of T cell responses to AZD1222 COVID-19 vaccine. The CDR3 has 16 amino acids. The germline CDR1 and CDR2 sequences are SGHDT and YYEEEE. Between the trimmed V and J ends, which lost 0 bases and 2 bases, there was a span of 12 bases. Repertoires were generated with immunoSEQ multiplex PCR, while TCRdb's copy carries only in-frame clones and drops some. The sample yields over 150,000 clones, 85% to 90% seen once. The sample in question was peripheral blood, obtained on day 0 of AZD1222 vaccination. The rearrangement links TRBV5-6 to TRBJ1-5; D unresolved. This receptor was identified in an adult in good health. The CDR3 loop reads CASSLGANDRNQPQHF. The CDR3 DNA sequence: TGTGCCAGCAGCTTGGGGGCAAATGACCGCAATCAGCCCCAGCATTTT.